Reported below is one T cell receptor (beta chain). Antigen: not known. The sample originates from a study of identical twins. Notes on the study in general: Twin-shared out-of-frame alpha sequences were enriched for low generation probability. Zero-insertion analyses could be partly confounded by invariant MAIT and iNKT cells.

This CDR3 has 15 residues. The V end was cut by 1 base, the J end by 5 bases, with 10 bases between. Germline V gives CDR1 SGHRS, CDR2 YFSETQ. MiXCR was run by TCRdb on the 5' RACE reads, yielding one entry per CDR3 protein. The sample yields 550,000 to 800,000 distinct CDR3 sequences, just over 7% seen once. Separately, the same data were catalogued under a study of yellow fever vaccine responses in identical twins.

Sequencing input: PBMCs. This clonotype was sampled from a woman aged 18-29 years in good health. The J gene is TRBJ1-6, the V gene TRBV5-1; D may be TRBD1 (5 bases). The CDR3 loop is CASSLRQSDNSPLHF. CDR3 nucleotides: TGCGCCAGCAGCTTGCGACAGAGCGATAATTCACCCCTCCACTTT.